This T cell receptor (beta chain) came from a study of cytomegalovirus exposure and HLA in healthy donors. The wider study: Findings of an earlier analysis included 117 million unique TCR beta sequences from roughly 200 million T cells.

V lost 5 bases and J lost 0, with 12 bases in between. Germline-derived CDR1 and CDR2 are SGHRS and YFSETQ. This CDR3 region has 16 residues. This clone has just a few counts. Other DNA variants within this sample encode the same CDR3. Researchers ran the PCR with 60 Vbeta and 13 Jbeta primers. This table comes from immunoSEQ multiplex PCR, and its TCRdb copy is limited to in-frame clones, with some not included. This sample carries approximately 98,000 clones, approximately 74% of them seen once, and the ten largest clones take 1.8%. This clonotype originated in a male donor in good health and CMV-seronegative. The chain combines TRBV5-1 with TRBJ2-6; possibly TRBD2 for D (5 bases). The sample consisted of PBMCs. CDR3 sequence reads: CASRDFGVSGANVLTF. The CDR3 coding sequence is TGCGCCAGCAGGGACTTTGGGGTCTCTGGGGCCAACGTCCTGACTTTC.